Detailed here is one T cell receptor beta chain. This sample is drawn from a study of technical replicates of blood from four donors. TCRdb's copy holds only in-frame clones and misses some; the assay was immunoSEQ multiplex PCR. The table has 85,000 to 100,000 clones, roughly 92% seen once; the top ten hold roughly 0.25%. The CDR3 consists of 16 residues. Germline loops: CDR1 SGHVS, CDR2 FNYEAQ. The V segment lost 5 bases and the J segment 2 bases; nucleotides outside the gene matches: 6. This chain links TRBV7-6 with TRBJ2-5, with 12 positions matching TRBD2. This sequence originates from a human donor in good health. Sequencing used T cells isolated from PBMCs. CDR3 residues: CASSTRTSGVQETQYF. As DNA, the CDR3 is TGTGCCAGCAGCACCCGGACTAGCGGGGTACAAGAGACCCAGTACTTC.